Described below is a single TCR beta chain sequence and its context. These data belong to a study of T cell changes during pregnancy in multiple sclerosis. The trim removed 9 bases at V and 1 base at J, leaving 5 bases unmatched. Germline-derived CDR1 and CDR2 are LNHDA and SQIVND (reference sequence). This CDR3 region has 13 residues. TCRdb's copy holds only in-frame clones and misses some; the assay was immunoSEQ multiplex PCR. Seen here are 60,000 or so clones, 91% observed once, and the top ten hold just over 0.85%. The sequences come from peripheral blood, collected before pregnancy. The origin of this receptor is a female donor with multiple sclerosis, enrolled in a pregnancy study. This sequence joins TRBV19 and TRBJ1-1, with 7 bases that match TRBD1. For the CDR3, the DNA is TGTGCCAGGCCACAGGGGTCGAACACTGAAGCTTTCTTT. Translation gives CARPQGSNTEAFF.